Shown below are 24 T cell receptor beta chains from a single sample sequenced in a study of molecular identifiers for immune sequencing clone quantification. A single record per CDR3 protein comes from TCRdb applying MiXCR to the PCR reads. The table has about half a million distinct CDR3 sequences, roughly a fifth seen once. The sequenced sample consisted of naive CD8+ T cells from blood, with Jurkat cell RNA spiked in. As to subset: FACS-sorted CD8+CD4-CCR7+CD45RA+ naive T cells. These receptors all stem from a human donor in good health. Some libraries in this study had Jurkat cell RNA spiked in.

In its sample, this clonotype was seen a few times. This sequence joins TRBV2 and TRBJ1-5; D uncertain. The CDR3 is 17 residues long. CDR1 is SNHLY and CDR2 is FYNNEI in the germline V gene. With 6 bases removed from V and 0 bases from J, the gap between germline ends came to 18 bases. In nucleotides, the CDR3 is TGTGCCAGCAGCCCAACGGGTACAGCCTATAGCAATCAGCCCCAGCATTTT. Translation: CASSPTGTAYSNQPQHF. Full variable domain (missing parts from reference TRBV2 and TRBJ1-5): EPEVTQTPSHQVTQMGQEVILRCVPISNHLYFYWYRQILGQKVEFLVSFYNNEISEKSEIFDDQFSVERPDGSNFTLKIRSTKLEDSAMYFCASSPTGTAYSNQPQHFGDGTRLSIL.

This clonotype showed up many times. This sequence joins TRBV4-3 and TRBJ2-7; 8 nucleotides align to TRBD1. The V segment lost 2 bases and the J segment 2 bases; nucleotides outside the gene matches: 2. Germline CDR1 LGHNA, CDR2 YSLEER. The CDR3 has 14 residues. CDR3: CASSQQDRAYEQYF. CDR3 DNA: TGCGCCAGCAGCCAACAGGACAGGGCCTACGAGCAGTACTTC.

At least ten counts were recorded for this clonotype. The rearrangement links TRBV11-2 to TRBJ1-1; no clear D gene. The CDR3 runs 14 residues. Germline CDR1 and CDR2: SGHAT and FQNNGV. The ends were cut back, 0 bases at V and 2 bases at J, with 7 bases in the middle. The CDR3: CASSLDPPNTEAFF. CDR3 bases: TGTGCCAGCAGCTTAGACCCACCCAACACTGAAGCTTTCTTT.

This clonotype was observed at least ten times. The rearrangement joins TRBV14 to TRBJ1-1; D is unresolved. Germline CDR1 SGHDN, CDR2 FVKESK. CDR3 size: 15 residues. Trimming took 4 bases from V and 1 from J, leaving 13 bases between them. DNA of the CDR3: TGTGCCAGCAGCCCACCGGGCAACCCGAACACTGAAGCTTTCTTT. It translates to CASSPPGNPNTEAFF.

This clonotype was counted a few times. The V and J genes are TRBV11-3 and TRBJ2-1, with TRBD1 matching over 9 bases. The CDR3 is 17 residues long. V trimming: 2 bases; J trimming: 0 bases; junction bases outside the gene matches: 5. Germline lookup yields CDR1 SGHNT and CDR2 YENEEA. CDR3 sequence reads: CASSLYRGLSSYNEQFF. CDR3 nucleotide sequence: TGTGCCAGCAGCTTATACAGGGGGCTTAGCTCCTACAATGAGCAGTTCTTC.

The chain carries TRBV27 and TRBJ2-1; D perhaps matches TRBD2 (6 bases). CDR3 length: 12 amino acids. CDR1 is MNHEY, CDR2 SMNVEV, per germline (reference sequence). Trimming took off 9 bases at V and 5 bases at J, with 11 bases between the two ends. CDR3 DNA: TGTGCCAGTAGCGGAGAGGACAATGAGCAGTTCTTC. This translates into CASSGEDNEQFF.

This clonotype came up many times. The CDR3 DNA follows: TGTGCCAGCAGCTTATCTAGCGCAGCAGCGGATACGCAGTATTTT. Translation gives CASSLSSAAADTQYF. The chain has TRBV13 and TRBJ2-3, with TRBD2 as a possible D gene (6 bases). The germline V and J ends were trimmed by 2 bases and 6 bases, with 15 bases remaining between them. CDR3 length equals 15 residues. Germline CDR1 is PRHDT and CDR2 is FYEKMQ (reference sequence).

This clonotype was observed a handful of times. The chain employs TRBV7-8 and TRBJ2-1; 8 nucleotides match TRBD1. CDR3 size: 15 residues. J was trimmed by 6 bases and V by 4 bases; bases with no gene match: 8. Germline V lookup: CDR1 SGHVS, CDR2 FQNEAQ. The CDR3 nucleotides read TGTGCCAGCAGCTCGTCGGACAGGGTCCCCAATGAGCAGTTCTTC. It translates to CASSSSDRVPNEQFF.

This clonotype was detected a few times. The chain links TRBV14 to TRBJ2-7; perhaps D is TRBD1 or TRBD2 (7 bases each). The CDR3 consists of 15 residues. Trimming left V 4 bases short and J 4 bases short, with 17 bases between. The germline gives CDR1 SGHDN, CDR2 FVKESK. CDR3 nucleotides: TGTGCCAGCAGCCCCAGGGGGAGGGCGTCATACGAGCAGTACTTC. Encoded protein: CASSPRGRASYEQYF.

In this sample, this clonotype turned up a few times. This rearrangement joins TRBV20-1 to TRBJ2-1; 9 nucleotides align to TRBD1. CDR3 size: 14 residues. Germline loops: CDR1 DFQATT, CDR2 SNEGSKA (reference sequence). Trimming removed 6 bases from V and 6 bases from J; junction bases left unmatched: 9. The CDR3 loop is CSAYGQGMFNEQFF. CDR3 nucleotide sequence: TGCAGTGCGTACGGACAGGGGATGTTCAATGAGCAGTTCTTC.

This clonotype has a count of ten or more. V is TRBV28 and J is TRBJ2-5; the D is unclear. The ends were cut back, 5 bases at V and 4 bases at J, with 8 bases in the middle. The CDR3 is 12 amino acids. The germline V gene encodes CDR1 MDHEN and CDR2 SYDVKM. The CDR3 DNA is TGTGCCAGCAGTATGATATCAGAGACCCAGTACTTC. Translation gives CASSMISETQYF.

As concerns this clonotype: A much larger clone lies one base from this, so it may be a read error. The rearrangement links TRBV4-3 to TRBJ1-2; D gene ambiguous. The CDR3 runs 16 residues. From germline, CDR1 is LGHNA and CDR2 YSLEER. The CDR3 DNA follows: TGCGCCAGCAGCCAATCCGCGCGTACTATTTACTATGGCCACACCTTC. Translated, it gives CASSQSARTIYYGHTF.

This clonotype was seen at least ten times. The chain is built from TRBV4-2 and TRBJ2-2, with D tentatively TRBD2 (6 bases). In germline, CDR1 is LGHNA, CDR2 YNFKEQ. V was trimmed by 0 bases and J by 1 base, leaving 9 bases between them. This CDR3 contains 16 residues. The CDR3 DNA is TGTGCCAGCAGCCAAGATACTAGCTTGAACACCGGGGAGCTGTTTTTT. This gives the protein CASSQDTSLNTGELFF.

The rearrangement joins TRBV4-3 to TRBJ2-2, with 9 positions matching TRBD1. Per germline, CDR1 LGHNA and CDR2 YSLEER. J was trimmed by 6 bases and V by 0 bases; bases with no gene match: 8. This CDR3 region has 17 residues. The CDR3 DNA reads TGCGCCAGCAGCCAAGACACAGGGGGCGTTCAAGCCGGGGAGCTGTTTTTT. It codes for CASSQDTGGVQAGELFF.

A note on this clonotype: A much larger clone differs from this one at a single base, so this may be a read error. The CDR3 does not close with the conserved phenylalanine or tryptophan, likely indicating a read error. The rearrangement uses TRBV7-9 and TRBJ1-1; D is uncertain. The CDR3 runs 12 residues. Germline CDR1 SEHNR, CDR2 FQNEAQ (reference sequence). Deletions cut 1 base from V and 8 bases from J, with 8 bases between. The CDR3 sequence is CASSLVSREAFL. Here the CDR3 DNA reads TGTGCCAGCAGCTTAGTGTCCAGGGAAGCTTTCCTT.

This clonotype was counted ten times or more. The V call is TRBV6-5, the J call TRBJ2-5; D remains ambiguous. Trimming removed 4 bases at V and 2 bases at J, with 11 bases between. The CDR3 runs to 14 residues. Looked up from germline, CDR1 is MNHEY and CDR2 is SVGAGI. CDR3 sequence: CASSLTRRQETQYF. In nucleotides, the CDR3 is TGTGCCAGCAGTTTAACGAGAAGACAAGAGACCCAGTACTTC.

This clonotype was observed many times. This chain links TRBV5-6 with TRBJ2-7; 9 bases line up with TRBD1. Trimming took 2 bases from V and 5 from J; bases not matched to a gene: 5. This CDR3 contains 14 residues. CDR1 is SGHDT, CDR2 YYEEEE, per germline. The CDR3 DNA reads TGTGCCAGCAGCTTCGGGACAGGGTCCGACGAGCAGTACTTC. Translation gives CASSFGTGSDEQYF.

The chain uses TRBV4-3 and TRBJ2-2; D unclear. This CDR3 contains 18 residues. Looked up from germline, CDR1 is LGHNA and CDR2 is YSLEER. V lost 1 base to trimming and J lost 0 bases, with 15 bases between them. The CDR3 DNA sequence: TGCGCCAGCAGCCAAGGCCGGCCAGTAAATCCGAACACCGGGGAGCTGTTTTTT. Amino acids: CASSQGRPVNPNTGELFF.

In its sample, this clonotype was seen many times. V and J are TRBV28 and TRBJ1-1; D gene ambiguous. Per germline, CDR1 MDHEN and CDR2 SYDVKM. V was pared by 6 bases and J by 2 bases, with 10 bases between. The CDR3 is made up of 13 amino acids. The CDR3, as DNA: TGTGCCAGCAGCCAGGACGGAAACACTGAAGCTTTCTTT. Translated: CASSQDGNTEAFF.

This clonotype was seen a handful of times. This chain links TRBV7-9 with TRBJ2-7; D unclear. Deletions cut 2 bases from V and 3 bases from J, with 5 bases between. CDR1 SEHNR and CDR2 FQNEAQ come from the germline V gene (reference sequence). CDR3 length: 12 residues. The CDR3 coding sequence is TGTGCCAGCAGCTTACTTGACTACGAGCAGTACTTC. This sequence encodes CASSLLDYEQYF.

For this clonotype: The conserved phenylalanine or tryptophan is not found at the CDR3 terminus, so this likely reflects a read error. The chain links TRBV7-2 to TRBJ1-5, with 8 bases identical to TRBD1. This CDR3 region has 15 residues. Germline-derived CDR1 and CDR2 are SGHTA and FQGNSA. Trimming cost V 5 bases and J 0 bases; bases outside gene matches: 3. This CDR3 reads CASSLTGDSNQPQHL. CDR3 coding DNA: TGTGCCAGCAGCCTGACAGGGGATAGCAATCAGCCCCAGCATCTT.

In the case of this clonotype: One junction end does not reproduce the germline sequence, and a read error may be involved. This chain connects TRBV2 to TRBJ1-1, with TRBD1 matching 8 bases. This CDR3 region has 17 residues. Germline CDR1 SNHLY, CDR2 FYNNEI. For the CDR3, the DNA is TGTGCCGGCAGGGACTATACAGGGGGGGGCATGAACACTGAAGCTTTCTTT. This codes for CAGRDYTGGGMNTEAFF.

Note on this clonotype: Because it lacks the conserved phenylalanine or tryptophan at the end, this CDR3 is likely a read error. The J gene is TRBJ2-3, the V gene TRBV13, with 10 bases aligning to TRBD2. The CDR3 contains 16 residues. Trimming took 1 base from V and 2 from J; bases not matched to a gene: 3. Germline-derived CDR1 and CDR2 are PRHDT and FYEKMQ (reference sequence). CDR3: CASSLELAGVTDTQYS. CDR3 DNA: TGTGCCAGCAGCTTAGAGCTAGCGGGAGTCACAGATACGCAGTATTCT.

This clonotype was picked up many times. This chain uses TRBV6-5 with TRBJ1-1; 8 nucleotides match TRBD1. J was trimmed by 11 bases and V by 2 bases; bases with no gene match: 7. CDR1 and CDR2 (germline): MNHEY, SVGAGI. This CDR3 comprises 13 residues. The CDR3 DNA reads as TGTGCCAGCAGTTACGAACAGGGGGTAGAGGCTTTCTTT. Residues: CASSYEQGVEAFF.